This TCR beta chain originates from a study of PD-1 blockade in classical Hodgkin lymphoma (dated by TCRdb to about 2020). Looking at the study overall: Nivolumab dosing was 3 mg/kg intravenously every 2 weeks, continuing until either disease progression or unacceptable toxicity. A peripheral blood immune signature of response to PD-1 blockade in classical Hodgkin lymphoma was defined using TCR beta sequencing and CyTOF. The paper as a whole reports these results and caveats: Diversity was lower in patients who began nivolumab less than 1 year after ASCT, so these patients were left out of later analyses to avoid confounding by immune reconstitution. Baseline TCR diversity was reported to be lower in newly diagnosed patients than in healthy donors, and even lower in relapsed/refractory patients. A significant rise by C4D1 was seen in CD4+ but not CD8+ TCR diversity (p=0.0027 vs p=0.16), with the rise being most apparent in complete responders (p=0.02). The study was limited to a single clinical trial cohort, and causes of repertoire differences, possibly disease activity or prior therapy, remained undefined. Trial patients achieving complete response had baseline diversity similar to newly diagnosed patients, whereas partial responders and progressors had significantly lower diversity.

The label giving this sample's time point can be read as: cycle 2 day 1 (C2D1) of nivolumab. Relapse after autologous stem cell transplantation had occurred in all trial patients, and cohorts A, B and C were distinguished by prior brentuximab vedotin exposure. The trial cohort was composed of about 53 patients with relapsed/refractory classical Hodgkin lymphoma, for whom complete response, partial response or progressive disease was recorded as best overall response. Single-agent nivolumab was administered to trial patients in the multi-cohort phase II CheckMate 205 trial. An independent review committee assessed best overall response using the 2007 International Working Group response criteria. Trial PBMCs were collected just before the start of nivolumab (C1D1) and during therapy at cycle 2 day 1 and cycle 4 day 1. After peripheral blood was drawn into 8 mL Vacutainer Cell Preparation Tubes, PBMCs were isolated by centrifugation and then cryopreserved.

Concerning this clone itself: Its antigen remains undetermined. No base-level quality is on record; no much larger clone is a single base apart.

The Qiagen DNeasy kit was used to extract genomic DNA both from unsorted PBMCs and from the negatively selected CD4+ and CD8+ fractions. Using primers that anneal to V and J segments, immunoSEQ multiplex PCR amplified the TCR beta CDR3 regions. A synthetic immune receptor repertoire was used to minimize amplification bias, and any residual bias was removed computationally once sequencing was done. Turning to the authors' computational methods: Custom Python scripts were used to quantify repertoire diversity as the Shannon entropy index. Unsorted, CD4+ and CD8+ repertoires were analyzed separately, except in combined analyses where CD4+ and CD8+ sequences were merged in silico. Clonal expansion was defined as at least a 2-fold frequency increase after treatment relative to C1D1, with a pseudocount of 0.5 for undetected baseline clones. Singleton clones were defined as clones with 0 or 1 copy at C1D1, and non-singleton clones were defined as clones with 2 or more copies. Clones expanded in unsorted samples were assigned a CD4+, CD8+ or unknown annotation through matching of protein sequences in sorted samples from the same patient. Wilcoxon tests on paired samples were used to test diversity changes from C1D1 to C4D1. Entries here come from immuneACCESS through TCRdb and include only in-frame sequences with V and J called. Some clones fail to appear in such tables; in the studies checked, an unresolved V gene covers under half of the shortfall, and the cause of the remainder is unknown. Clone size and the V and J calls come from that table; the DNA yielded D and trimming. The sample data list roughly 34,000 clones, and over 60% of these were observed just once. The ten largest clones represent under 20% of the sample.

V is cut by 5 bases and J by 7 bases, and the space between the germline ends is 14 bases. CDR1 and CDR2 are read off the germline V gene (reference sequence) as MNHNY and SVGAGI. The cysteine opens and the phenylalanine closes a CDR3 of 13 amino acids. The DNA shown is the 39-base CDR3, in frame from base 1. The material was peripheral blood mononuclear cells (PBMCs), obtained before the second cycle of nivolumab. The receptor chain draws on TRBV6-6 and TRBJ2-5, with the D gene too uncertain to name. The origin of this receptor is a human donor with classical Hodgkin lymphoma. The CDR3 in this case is CASSNDPSRTQYF. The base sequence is TGTGCCAGCAGTAACGACCCATCCAGGACCCAGTACTTC.